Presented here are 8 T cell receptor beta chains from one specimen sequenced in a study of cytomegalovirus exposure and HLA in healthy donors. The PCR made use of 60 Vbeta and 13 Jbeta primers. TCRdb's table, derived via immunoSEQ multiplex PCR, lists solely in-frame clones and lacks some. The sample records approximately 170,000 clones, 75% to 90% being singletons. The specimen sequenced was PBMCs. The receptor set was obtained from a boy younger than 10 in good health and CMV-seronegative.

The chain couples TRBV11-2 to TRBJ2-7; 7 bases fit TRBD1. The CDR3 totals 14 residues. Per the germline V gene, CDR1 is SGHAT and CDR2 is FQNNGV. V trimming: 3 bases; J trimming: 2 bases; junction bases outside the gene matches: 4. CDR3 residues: CASSFGQDTYEQYF. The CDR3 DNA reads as TGTGCCAGCAGCTTTGGACAGGACACCTACGAGCAGTACTTC.

The CDR3 coding sequence is TGCGCCAGCAGCCAAGCGCTAGCGGGGGTGCGGCCCACCGGGGAGCTGTTTTTT. Translated, it gives CASSQALAGVRPTGELFF. This chain connects TRBV4-1 to TRBJ2-2; 10 bases agree with TRBD2. Germline V lookup: CDR1 MGHRA, CDR2 YSYEKL. V dropped 1 base and J dropped 4; count of bases not matched to a gene: 9. CDR3 length: 18 residues.

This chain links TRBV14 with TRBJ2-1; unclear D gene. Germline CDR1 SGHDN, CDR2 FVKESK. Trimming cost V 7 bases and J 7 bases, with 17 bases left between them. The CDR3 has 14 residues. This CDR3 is CASNDGGPSNEQFF. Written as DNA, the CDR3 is TGTGCCAGCAATGATGGCGGTCCTTCAAATGAGCAGTTCTTC.

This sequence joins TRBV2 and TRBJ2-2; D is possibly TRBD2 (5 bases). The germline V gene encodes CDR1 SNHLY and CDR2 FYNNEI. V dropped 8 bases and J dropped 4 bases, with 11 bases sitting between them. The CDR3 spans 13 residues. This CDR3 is CASFSGFTGELFF. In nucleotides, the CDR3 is TGTGCCAGCTTCTCGGGGTTCACCGGGGAGCTGTTTTTT.

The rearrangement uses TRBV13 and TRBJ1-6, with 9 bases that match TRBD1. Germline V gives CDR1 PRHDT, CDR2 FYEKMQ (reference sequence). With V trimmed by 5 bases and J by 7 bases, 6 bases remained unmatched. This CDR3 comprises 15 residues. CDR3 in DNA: TGTGCCAGCAGCCTGGGACAGGGTAGCAATTCACCCCTCCACTTT. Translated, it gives CASSLGQGSNSPLHF.

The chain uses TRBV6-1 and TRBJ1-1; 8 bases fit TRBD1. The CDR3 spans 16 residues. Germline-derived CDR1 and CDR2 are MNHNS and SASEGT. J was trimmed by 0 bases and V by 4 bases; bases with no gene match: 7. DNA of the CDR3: TGTGCCAGCAGTGGGGACAGGCTGGGGATGAACACTGAAGCTTTCTTT. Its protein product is CASSGDRLGMNTEAFF.

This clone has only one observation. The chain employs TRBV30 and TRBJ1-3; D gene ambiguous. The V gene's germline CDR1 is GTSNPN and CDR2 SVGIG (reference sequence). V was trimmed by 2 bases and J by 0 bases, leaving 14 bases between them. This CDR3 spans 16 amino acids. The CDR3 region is CAWSQTHTLSGNTIYF. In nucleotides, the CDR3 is TGTGCCTGGAGTCAGACTCACACCCTCTCTGGAAACACCATATATTTT.

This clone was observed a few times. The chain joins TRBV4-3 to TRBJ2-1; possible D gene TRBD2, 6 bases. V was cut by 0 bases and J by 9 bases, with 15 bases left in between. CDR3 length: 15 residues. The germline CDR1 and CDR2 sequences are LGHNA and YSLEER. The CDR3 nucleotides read TGCGCCAGCAGCCAAGATTTGTCGGGGGTCACTGAGCAGTTCTTC. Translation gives CASSQDLSGVTEQFF.